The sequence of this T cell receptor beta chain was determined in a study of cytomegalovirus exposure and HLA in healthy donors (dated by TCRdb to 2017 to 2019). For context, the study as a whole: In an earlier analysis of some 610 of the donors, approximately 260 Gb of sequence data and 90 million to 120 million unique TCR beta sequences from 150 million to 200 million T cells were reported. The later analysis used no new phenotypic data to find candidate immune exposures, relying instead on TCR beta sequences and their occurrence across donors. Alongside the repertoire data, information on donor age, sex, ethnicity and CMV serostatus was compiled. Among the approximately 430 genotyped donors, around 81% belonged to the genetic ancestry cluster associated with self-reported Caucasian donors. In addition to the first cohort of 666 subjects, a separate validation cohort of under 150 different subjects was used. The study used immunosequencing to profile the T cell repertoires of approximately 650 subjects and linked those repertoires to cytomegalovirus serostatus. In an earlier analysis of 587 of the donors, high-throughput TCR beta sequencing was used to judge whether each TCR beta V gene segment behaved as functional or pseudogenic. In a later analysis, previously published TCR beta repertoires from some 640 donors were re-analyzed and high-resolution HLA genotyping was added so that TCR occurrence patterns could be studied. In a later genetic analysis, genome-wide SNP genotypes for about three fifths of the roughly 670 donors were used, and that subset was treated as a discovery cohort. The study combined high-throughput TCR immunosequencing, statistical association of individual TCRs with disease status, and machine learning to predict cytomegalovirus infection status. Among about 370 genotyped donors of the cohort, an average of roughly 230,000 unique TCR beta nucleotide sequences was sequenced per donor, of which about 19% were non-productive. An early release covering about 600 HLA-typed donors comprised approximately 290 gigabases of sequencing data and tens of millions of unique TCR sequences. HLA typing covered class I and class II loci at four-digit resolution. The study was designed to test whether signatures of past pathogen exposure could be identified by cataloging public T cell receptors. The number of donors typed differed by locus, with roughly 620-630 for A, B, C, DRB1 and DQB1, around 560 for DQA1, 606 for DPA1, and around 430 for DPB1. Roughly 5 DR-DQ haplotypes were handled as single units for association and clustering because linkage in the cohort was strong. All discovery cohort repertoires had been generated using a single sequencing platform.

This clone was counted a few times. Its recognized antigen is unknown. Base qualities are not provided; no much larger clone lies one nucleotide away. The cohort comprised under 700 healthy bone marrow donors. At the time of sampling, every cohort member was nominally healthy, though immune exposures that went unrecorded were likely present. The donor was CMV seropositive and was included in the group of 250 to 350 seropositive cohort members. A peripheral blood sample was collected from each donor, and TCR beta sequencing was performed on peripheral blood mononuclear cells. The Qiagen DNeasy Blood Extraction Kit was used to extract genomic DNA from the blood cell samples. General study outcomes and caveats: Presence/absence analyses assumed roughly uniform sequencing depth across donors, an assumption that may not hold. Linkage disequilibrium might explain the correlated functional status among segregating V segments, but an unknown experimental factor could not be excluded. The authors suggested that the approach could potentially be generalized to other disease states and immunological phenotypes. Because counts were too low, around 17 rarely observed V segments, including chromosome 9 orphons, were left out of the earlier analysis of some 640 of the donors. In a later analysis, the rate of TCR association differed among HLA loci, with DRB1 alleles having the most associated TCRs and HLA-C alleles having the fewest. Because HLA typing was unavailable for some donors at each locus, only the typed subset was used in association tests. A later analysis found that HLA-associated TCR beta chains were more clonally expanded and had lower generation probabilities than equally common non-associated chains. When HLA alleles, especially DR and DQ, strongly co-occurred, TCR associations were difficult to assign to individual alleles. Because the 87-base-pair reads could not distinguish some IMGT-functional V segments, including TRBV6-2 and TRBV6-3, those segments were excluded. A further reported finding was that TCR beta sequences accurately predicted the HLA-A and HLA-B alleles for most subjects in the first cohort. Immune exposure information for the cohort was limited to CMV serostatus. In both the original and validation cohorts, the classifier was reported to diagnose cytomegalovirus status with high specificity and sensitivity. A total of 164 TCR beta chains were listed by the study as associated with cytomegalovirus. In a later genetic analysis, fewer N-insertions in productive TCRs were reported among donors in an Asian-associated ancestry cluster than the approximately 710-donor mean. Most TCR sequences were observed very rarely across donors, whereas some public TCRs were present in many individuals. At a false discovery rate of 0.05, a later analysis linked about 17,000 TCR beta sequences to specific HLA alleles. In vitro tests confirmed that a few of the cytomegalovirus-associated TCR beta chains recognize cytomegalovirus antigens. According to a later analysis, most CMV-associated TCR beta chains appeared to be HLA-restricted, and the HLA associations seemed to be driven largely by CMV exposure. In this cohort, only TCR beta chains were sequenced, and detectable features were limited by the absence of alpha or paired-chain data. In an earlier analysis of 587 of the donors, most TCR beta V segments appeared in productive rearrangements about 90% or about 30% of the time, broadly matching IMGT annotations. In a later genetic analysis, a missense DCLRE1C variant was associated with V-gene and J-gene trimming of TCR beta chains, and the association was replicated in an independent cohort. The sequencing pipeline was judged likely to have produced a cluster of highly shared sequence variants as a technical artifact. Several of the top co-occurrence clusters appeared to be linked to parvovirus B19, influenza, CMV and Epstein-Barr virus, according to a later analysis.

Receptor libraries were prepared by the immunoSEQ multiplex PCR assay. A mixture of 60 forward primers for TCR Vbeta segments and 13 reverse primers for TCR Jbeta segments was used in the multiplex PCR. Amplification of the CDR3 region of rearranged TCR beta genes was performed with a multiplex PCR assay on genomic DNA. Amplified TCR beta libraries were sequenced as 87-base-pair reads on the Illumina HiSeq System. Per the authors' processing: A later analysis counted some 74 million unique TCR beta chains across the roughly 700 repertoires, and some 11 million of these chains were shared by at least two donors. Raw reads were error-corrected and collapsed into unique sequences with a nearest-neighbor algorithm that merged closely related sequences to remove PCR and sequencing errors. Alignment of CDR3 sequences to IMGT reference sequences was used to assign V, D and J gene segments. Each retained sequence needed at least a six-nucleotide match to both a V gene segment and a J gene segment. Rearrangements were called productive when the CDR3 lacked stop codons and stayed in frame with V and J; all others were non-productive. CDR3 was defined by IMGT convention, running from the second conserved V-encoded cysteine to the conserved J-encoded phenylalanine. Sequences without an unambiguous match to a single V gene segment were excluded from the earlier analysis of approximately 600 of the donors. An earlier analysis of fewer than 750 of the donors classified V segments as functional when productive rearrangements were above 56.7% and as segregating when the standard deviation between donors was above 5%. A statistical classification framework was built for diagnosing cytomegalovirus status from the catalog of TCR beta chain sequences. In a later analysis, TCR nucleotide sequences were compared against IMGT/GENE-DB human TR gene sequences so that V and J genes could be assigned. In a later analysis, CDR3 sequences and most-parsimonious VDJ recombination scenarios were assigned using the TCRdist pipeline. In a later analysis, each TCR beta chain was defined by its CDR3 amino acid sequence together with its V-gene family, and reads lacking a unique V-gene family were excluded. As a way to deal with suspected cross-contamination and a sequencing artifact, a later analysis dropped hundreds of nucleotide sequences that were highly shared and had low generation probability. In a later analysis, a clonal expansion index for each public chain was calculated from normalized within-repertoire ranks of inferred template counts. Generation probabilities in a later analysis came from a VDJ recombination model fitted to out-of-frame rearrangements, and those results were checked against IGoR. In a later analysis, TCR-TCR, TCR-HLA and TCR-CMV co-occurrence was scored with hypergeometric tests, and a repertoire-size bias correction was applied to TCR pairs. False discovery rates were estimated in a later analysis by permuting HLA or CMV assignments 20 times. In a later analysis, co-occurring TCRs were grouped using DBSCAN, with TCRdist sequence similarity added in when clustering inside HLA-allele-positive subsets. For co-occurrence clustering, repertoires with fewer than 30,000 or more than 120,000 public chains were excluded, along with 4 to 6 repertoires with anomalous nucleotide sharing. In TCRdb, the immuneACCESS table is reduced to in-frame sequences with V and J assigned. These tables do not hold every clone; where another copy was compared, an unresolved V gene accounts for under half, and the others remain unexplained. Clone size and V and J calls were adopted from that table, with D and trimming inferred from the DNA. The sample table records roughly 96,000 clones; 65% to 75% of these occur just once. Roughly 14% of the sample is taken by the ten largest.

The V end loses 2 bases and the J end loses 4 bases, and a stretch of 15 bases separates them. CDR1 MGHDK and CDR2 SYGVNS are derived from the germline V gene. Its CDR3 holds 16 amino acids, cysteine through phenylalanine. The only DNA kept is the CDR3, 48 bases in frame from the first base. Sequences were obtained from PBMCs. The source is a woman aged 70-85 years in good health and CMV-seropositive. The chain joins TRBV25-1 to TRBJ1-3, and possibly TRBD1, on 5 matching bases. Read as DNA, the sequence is TGTGCCAGCAGTGAAAAGAAAGGGGCATTCGGAAACACCATATATTTT. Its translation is CASSEKKGAFGNTIYF. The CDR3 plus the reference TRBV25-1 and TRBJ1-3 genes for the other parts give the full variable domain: EADIYQTPRYLVIGTGKKITLECSQTMGHDKMYWYQQDPGMELHLIHYSYGVNSTEKGDLSSESTVSRIRTEHFPLTLESARPSHTSQYLCASSEKKGAFGNTIYFGEGSWLTVV.